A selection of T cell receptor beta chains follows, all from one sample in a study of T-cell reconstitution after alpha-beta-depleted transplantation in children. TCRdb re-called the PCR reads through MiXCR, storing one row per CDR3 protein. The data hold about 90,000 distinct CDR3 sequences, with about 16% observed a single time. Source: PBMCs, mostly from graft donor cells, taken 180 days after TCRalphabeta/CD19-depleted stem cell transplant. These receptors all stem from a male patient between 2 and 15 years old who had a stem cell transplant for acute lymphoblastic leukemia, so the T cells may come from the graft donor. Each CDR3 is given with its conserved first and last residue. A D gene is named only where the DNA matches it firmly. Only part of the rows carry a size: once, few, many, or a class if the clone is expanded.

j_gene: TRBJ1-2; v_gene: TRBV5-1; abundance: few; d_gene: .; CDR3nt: TGCGCCAGCAGCTTGGGTTCGACATGGCACTATGGCTACACCTTC; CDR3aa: CASSLGSTWHYGYTF
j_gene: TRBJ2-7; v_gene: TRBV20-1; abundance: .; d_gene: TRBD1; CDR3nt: TGCAGCGCCACAGGGGGCGCCGGTACCGAGCAGTACTTC; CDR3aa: CSATGGAGTEQYF
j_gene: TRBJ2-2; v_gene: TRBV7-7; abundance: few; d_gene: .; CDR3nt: TGTGCCAGCAGCCCCCAGGCGGCAGCCGGGGAGCTGTTTTTT; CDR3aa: CASSPQAAAGELFF
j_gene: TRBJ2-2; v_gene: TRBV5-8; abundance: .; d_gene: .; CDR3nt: TGTGCCAGCAGCCGGAACGGGGGTAACACCGGGGAGCTGTTTTTT; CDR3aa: CASSRNGGNTGELFF
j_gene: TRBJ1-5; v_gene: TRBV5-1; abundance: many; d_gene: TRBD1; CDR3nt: TGCGCCAGCAGCTCGGGACAGGGGAATCAGCCCCAGCATTTT; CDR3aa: CASSSGQGNQPQHF
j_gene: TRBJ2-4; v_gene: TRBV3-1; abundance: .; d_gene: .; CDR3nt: TGTGCCAGCAGCCAGGGTCAAACGGCCAAAAACATTCAGTACTTC; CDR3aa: CASSQGQTAKNIQYF
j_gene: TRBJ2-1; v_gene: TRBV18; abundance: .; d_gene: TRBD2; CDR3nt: TGTGCCAGCTCACCAGGAGTAGCGGGGGGACCCTACAATGAGCAGTTCTTC; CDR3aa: CASSPGVAGGPYNEQFF
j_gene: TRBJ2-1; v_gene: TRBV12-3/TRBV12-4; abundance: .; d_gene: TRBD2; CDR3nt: TGTGCCAGCAGTTTTGGCTCTGGACTAGCGGATTACAATGAGCAGTTCTTC; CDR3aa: CASSFGSGLADYNEQFF
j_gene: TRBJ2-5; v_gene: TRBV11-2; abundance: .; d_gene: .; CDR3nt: TGTGCCAGCAGCCCTCAAAAGACCCAGTACTTC; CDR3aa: CASSPQKTQYF
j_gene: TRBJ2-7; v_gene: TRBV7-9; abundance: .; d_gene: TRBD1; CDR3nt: TGTGCCAGCAGCCCAGTGGGACAGGGAGACTACGAGCAGTACTTC; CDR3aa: CASSPVGQGDYEQYF
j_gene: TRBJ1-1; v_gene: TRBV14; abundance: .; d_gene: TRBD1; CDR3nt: TGTGCCAGCAGCCGCGGACAGGGCACTGAAGCTTTCTTT; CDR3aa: CASSRGQGTEAFF
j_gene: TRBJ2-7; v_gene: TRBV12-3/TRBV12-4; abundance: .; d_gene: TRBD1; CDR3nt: TGTGCCAGCAGTTCTCAAAGGGGGCGACAGATCTCCTACGAGCAGTACTTC; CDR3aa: CASSSQRGRQISYEQYF
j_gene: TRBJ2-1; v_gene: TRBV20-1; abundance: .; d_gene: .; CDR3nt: TGCAGTGCTAAAAGGGACGGATTATACAATGAGCAGTTCTTC; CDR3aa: CSAKRDGLYNEQFF
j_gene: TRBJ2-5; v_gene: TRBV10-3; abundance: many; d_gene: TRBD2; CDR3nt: TGTGCCACCGCCGGGGGGGAGACCCAGTACTTC; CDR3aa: CATAGGETQYF
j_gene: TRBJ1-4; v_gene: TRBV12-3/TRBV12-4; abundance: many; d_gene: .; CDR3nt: TGTGCCAGCAGTCCCCGGGTGGCGTCTAATGAAAAACTGTTTTTT; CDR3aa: CASSPRVASNEKLFF
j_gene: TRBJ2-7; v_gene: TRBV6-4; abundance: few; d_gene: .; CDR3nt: TGTGCCAGCAGGCCTCGTGTCGGGGTTACCTACGAGCAGTACTTC; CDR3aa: CASRPRVGVTYEQYF
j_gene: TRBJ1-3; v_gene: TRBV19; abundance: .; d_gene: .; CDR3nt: TGTGCCAGTAGTATAGGCTCTGGAAACACCATATATTTT; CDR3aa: CASSIGSGNTIYF
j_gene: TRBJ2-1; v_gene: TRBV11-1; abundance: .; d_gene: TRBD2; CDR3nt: TGTGCCAGCAGCCCCCCCCCGGGACTAGCGGGGGTACACAATGAGCAGTTCTTC; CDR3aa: CASSPPPGLAGVHNEQFF
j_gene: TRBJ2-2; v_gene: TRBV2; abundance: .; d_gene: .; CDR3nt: TGTGCCAGCATCCGAGGCCGGGTCCCGGACACCGGGGAGCTGTTTTTT; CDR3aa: CASIRGRVPDTGELFF
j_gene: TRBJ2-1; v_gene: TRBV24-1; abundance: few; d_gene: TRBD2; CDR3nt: TGTGCCACCAGTGATGTAGCGGGGGAGAATGAGCAGTTCTTC; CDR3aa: CATSDVAGENEQFF
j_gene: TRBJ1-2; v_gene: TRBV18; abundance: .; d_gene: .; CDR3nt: TGTGCCAGTTCACCATCGGAGGACTATGGCTACACCTTC; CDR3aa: CASSPSEDYGYTF
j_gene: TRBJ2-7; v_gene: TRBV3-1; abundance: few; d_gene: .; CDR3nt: TGTGCCAGCAGCCAATGGGTCGCCTCCTACGAGCAGTACTTC; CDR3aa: CASSQWVASYEQYF
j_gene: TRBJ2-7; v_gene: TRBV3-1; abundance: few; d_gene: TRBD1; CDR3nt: TGTGCCAGCAGCCAAATAACAGGGGCTTCTACCTACGAGCAGTACTTC; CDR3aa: CASSQITGASTYEQYF
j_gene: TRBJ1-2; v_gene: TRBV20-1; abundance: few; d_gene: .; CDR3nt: TGCAGTGCTAGAGATCTCTATAGGACAGACGATTATGGCTACACCTTC; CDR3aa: CSARDLYRTDDYGYTF
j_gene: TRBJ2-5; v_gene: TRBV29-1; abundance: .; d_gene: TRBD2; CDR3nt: TGCAGCGTGCCCGCCGGGGGGGAGACCCAGTACTTC; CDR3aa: CSVPAGGETQYF
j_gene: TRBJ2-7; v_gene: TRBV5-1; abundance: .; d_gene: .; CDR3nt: TGCGCCAGCAGCAGCCGAACGTCCCGCTACGAGCAGTACTTC; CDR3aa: CASSSRTSRYEQYF
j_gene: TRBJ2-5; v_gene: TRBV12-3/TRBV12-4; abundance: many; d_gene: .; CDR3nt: TGTGCCAGCAGCCTCCGACCGACACAGTACCAAGAGACCCAGTACTTC; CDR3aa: CASSLRPTQYQETQYF
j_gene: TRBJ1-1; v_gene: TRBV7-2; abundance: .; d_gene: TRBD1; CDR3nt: TGTGCCAGCAGCTTAGTTGACAGGGCGAACACTGAAGCTTTCTTT; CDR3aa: CASSLVDRANTEAFF
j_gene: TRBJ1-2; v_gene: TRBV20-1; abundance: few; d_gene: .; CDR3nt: TGCAGTGCTAGAGATTATTGGGAAGTTGATGGCTACACCTTC; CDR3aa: CSARDYWEVDGYTF
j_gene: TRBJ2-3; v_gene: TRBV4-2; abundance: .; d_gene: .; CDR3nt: TGTGCCAGCAGCCAAGACCTAGCGGATACGCAGTATTTT; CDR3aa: CASSQDLADTQYF
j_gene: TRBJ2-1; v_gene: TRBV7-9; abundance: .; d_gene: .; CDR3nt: TGTGCCAGCAGCCACGCCTCGCGGTCCTACAATGAGCAGTTCTTC; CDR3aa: CASSHASRSYNEQFF
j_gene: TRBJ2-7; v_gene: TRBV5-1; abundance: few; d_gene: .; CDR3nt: TGCGCCAGTATCCACAGGGACCCTTACGAGCAGTACTTC; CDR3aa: CASIHRDPYEQYF
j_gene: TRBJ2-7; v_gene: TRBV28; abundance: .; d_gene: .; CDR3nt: TGTGCCAGCAGTTTGGGTAATTACGAGCAGTACTTC; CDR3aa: CASSLGNYEQYF
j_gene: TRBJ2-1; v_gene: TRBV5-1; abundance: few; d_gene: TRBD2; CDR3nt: TGCGCCAGCAGCTTAGCGGGGCAGTACAATGAGCAGTTCTTC; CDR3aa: CASSLAGQYNEQFF
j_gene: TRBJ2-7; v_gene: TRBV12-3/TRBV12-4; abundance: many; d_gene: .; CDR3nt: TGTGCCAGCAGTCCACAGGGCTACGAGCAGTACTTC; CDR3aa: CASSPQGYEQYF
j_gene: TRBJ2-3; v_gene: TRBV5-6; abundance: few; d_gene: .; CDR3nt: TGTGCCAGCAGCTTGGCGGGCCGCGTGGATTTT; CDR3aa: CASSLAGRVDF
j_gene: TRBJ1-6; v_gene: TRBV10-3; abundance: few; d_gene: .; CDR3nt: TGTGCCATCAGTGAACTCCACTCTTTGGATTCACCCCTCCACTTT; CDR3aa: CAISELHSLDSPLHF
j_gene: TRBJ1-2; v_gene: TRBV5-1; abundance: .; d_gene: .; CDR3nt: TGCGCCAGCAGCATGGAGGGACTTCCTTATGGCTACACCTTC; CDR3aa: CASSMEGLPYGYTF
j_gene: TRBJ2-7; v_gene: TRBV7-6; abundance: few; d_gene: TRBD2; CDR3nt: TGTGCCAGCAGCGAGACTTTAGCGGGGCCGGGGGGCGAGCAGTACTTC; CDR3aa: CASSETLAGPGGEQYF
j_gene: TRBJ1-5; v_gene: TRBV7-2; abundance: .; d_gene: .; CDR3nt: TGTGCCAGCAGCTTAGTTGGAGGGCTACACAATCAGCCCCAGCATTTT; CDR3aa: CASSLVGGLHNQPQHF
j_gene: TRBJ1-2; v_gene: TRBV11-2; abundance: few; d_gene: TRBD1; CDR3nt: TGTGCCAGCAGCCTGCTTTTTCGTTGGACAGGTTCCCTGTTCGGCTACACCTTC; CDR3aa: CASSLLFRWTGSLFGYTF
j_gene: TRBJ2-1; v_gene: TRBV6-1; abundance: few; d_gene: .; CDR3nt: TGTGCCAGCAGCCCACCGGGGGTGGGCTCCTACAATGAGCAGTTCTTC; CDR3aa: CASSPPGVGSYNEQFF
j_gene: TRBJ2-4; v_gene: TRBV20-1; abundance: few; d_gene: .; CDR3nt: TGCAGTGCCCGAGGGGTGGGGCTCAAAAACATTCAGTACTTC; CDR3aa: CSARGVGLKNIQYF
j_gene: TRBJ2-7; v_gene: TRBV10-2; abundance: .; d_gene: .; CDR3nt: TGCGCCAGCACCCTTCCACACTTGGGCCACGAGCAGTACTTC; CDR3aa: CASTLPHLGHEQYF
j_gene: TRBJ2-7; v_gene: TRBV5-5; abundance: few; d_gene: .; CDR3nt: TGTGCCAGCAGCTTCGGGGAAATTTACGAGCAGTACTTC; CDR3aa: CASSFGEIYEQYF
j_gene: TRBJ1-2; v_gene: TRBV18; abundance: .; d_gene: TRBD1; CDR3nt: TGTGCCAGCTCACCACCCGGACAGGGTTTGGGTGGCTACACCTTC; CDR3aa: CASSPPGQGLGGYTF
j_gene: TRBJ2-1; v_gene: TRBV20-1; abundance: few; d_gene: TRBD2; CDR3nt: TGCAGTGCCGATACTAGCGGCTCCTACAATGAGCAGTTCTTC; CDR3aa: CSADTSGSYNEQFF
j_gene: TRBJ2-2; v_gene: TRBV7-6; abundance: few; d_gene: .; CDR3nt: TGTGCCAGCAGGCTCGACAGCGTGAACACCGGGGAGCTGTTTTTT; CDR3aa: CASRLDSVNTGELFF
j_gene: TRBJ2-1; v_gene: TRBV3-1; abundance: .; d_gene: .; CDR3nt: TGTGCCAGTACACACCGTTATCAGCAGTTCTTC; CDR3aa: CASTHRYQQFF
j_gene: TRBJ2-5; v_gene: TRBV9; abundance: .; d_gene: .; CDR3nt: TGTGCCAGCAGCCCTGGGGGCAGGGGGGATGAGACCCAGTACTTC; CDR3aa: CASSPGGRGDETQYF
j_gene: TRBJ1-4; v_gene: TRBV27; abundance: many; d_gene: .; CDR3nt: TGTGCCAGCAGTCGAACCTGGGCAACTAATGAAAAACTGTTTTTT; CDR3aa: CASSRTWATNEKLFF
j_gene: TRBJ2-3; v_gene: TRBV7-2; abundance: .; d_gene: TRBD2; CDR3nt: TGTGCCAGCAGCGGGCATAGCGGGGGGGCCGGAGATACGCAGTATTTT; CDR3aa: CASSGHSGGAGDTQYF
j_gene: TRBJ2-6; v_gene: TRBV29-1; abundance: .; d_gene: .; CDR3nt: TGCAGCGTTGAAGTAAGGGGAGACACCCGCTCTGGGGCCAACGTCCTGACTTTC; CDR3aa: CSVEVRGDTRSGANVLTF
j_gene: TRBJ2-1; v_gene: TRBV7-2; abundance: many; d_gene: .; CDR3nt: TGTGCCAGCAGCTTAACTAGCTGGAATGAGCAGTTCTTC; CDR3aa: CASSLTSWNEQFF
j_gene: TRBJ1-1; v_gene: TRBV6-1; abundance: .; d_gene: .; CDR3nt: TGTGCCAGCAGTGAAGCGACCCTCGCTACCGGTGGCACTGAAGCTTTCTTT; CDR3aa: CASSEATLATGGTEAFF
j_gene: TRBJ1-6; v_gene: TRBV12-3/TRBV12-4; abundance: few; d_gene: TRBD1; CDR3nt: TGTGCCAGCAGTTCCGGGACAGGGGGCAATTCACCCCTCCACTTT; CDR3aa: CASSSGTGGNSPLHF
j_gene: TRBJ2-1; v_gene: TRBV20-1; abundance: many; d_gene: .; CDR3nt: TGCAGTGCTAGCCCTGACATCTACAATGAGCAGTTCTTC; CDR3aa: CSASPDIYNEQFF